This T cell receptor beta chain was sequenced during a study of blood T cell repertoires in COVID-19. The assay was immunoSEQ multiplex PCR, and TCRdb's table has in-frame clones only and misses some. The sample consists of 240,000 or so clones, roughly 83% of them appearing once. Sequencing input: peripheral blood. The TCR comes from a woman older than 75 with acute or convalescent COVID-19.

CDR3 DNA sequence: TGTGCCAGTACTATCCGGGACAGGGGAAATGAGCAGTTCTTC. This translates into CASTIRDRGNEQFF. The chain carries TRBV19 and TRBJ2-1, with TRBD1 identical over 10 bases. The CDR3 runs 14 residues. Per germline, CDR1 LNHDA and CDR2 SQIVND (reference sequence). Germline trimming cut 7 bases from V and 7 bases from J; bases unmatched to any gene: 7.